The clone carrying this T cell receptor beta chain has a handful of counts. Some clones are missing from TCRdb's copy, which holds only in-frame ones; the method was immunoSEQ multiplex PCR. This table has more than 1,200 clones, around half appearing once. Time point meaning: acute HCV infection, within 168 days of estimated infection date. No in vitro expansion preceded sequencing of these hepatitis C virus-specific cells, which were studied ex vivo. Every 3 months, donors from a Montreal cohort of people who inject drugs were followed. A tetramer loaded with NS3 peptide 1073-1081 identified HCV-specific cells. This specimen comes from a study of CD8 T cells in acute hepatitis C reinfection. The germline V gene encodes CDR1 MNHNS and CDR2 SASEGT. This CDR3 comprises 17 residues. V dropped 2 bases and J dropped 4 bases, with 21 bases sitting between them. Study outcomes and limitations: A V04-02/J02-02 clonotype was among about a dozen public ones, independent of outcome. Few CDR3s matched those for other epitopes. Preferential TRBV04 and TRBV06 usage appeared in all groups and was not explained by the naive pool.

V is TRBV6-1 and J is TRBJ2-7; D remains unclear. This receptor was identified in a woman aged 18-35 years who spontaneously cleared hepatitis C infection. The starting material was HCV NS3-1073 tetramer-sorted CD8+ T cells from PBMCs, obtained during acute infection. CDR3 bases: TGTGCCAGCAGTGAAATCCGCGATTGGTTTCGGCTTTACGAGCAGTACTTC. It yields the protein CASSEIRDWFRLYEQYF.